The clone carrying this TCR beta chain was counted between two and nine times. Using its own MiXCR run on the RT-PCR reads, TCRdb lists one record per CDR3 protein. The sample lists more than 600,000 distinct CDR3 sequences; 13% to 15% were seen once. Specimen: memory CD4+ T cells from blood. This clonotype originated in a female donor in good health, serving as a healthy control.

The CDR3 region is CASSIASLEGQPQHF. CDR3 DNA: TGTGCCAGTAGTATTGCCAGCCTAGAGGGGCAGCCCCAGCATTTT. The chain has TRBV19 and TRBJ1-5; maybe TRBD1 (5 bases). Germline assignment: CDR1 LNHDA and CDR2 SQIVND (reference sequence). Trimming left V 3 bases short and J 7 bases short, with 16 bases between. This CDR3 spans 15 amino acids.